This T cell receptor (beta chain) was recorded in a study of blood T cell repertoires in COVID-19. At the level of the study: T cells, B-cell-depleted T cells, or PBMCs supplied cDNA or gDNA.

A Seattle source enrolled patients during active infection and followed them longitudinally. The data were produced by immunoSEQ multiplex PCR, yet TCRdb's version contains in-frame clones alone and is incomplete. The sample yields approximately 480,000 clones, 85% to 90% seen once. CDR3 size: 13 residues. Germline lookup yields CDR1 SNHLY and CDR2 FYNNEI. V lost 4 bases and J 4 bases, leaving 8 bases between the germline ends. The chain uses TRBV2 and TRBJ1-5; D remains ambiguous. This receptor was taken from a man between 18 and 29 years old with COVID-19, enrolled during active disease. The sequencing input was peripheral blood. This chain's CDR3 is CASSGGPNQPQHF. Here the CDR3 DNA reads TGTGCCAGCAGTGGAGGTCCTAATCAGCCCCAGCATTTT.